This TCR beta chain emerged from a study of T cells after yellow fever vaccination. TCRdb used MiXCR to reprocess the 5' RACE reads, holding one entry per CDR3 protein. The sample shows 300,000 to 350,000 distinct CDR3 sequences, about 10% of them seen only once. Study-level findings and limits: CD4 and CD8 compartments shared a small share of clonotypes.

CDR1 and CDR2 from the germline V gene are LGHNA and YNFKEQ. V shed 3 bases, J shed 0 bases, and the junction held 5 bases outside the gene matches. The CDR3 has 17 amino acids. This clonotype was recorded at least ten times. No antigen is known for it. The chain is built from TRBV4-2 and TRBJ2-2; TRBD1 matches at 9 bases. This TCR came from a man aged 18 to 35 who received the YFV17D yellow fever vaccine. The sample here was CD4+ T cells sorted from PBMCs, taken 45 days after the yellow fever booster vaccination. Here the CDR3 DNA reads TGTGCCAGCAGCCACACCGGGACAGGGACGAACACCGGGGAGCTGTTTTTT. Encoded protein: CASSHTGTGTNTGELFF.